What follows are 7 T cell receptor beta chains derived from one specimen sequenced in a study of blood T cell repertoires in COVID-19. TCRdb's table, derived via immunoSEQ multiplex PCR, lists solely in-frame clones and lacks some. The data show some 96,000 clones, roughly 86% seen once. The sequencing sample was made of peripheral blood. The receptors shown here come from a man aged 45-65 years with acute or convalescent COVID-19.

This clone was counted many times. The rearrangement uses TRBV27 and TRBJ2-5; possibly TRBD1 for D (6 bases). CDR3 length equals 16 residues. V was clipped by 1 base and J by 5 bases, with 17 bases between them. Germline V CDR1 and CDR2: MNHEY, SMNVEV (reference sequence). CDR3 nucleotides: TGTGCCAGCAGTTTATATTATCAACAGGGACGGGAGACCCAGTACTTC. This gives the protein CASSLYYQQGRETQYF.

The chain links TRBV2 to TRBJ2-7, with TRBD1 matching 9 bases. CDR3 size: 12 residues. J gave up 11 bases and V 6 bases, and 8 bases lay outside the gene matches. Germline assignment: CDR1 SNHLY and CDR2 FYNNEI. The CDR3 coding sequence is TGTGCCAGCAGCGTTGACAGGGGGATTGAGTACTTC. It translates to CASSVDRGIEYF.

V usage is TRBV12-3 or TRBV12-4 and J usage is TRBJ2-1; D may be TRBD2 (5 bases). This CDR3 has 12 residues. V gave up 6 bases and J gave up 7 bases, with 10 bases separating them. CDR3 DNA: TGTGCCAGCAGCCGTACTAGGAATGAGCAGTTCTTC. Its protein product is CASSRTRNEQFF.

V is TRBV5-1 and J is TRBJ2-1; 11 positions agree with TRBD2. CDR3 size: 16 residues. Looked up from germline, CDR1 is SGHRS and CDR2 is YFSETQ. V was clipped by 4 bases and J by 0 bases; unmatched bases: 3. The CDR3, as DNA: TGCGCCAGCAGCCAAACTAGCGGGAGCTCCTACAATGAGCAGTTCTTC. The encoded protein is CASSQTSGSSYNEQFF. Full variable domain (outside the CDR3, taken from reference TRBV5-1 and TRBJ2-1): KAGVTQTPRYLIKTRGQQVTLSCSPISGHRSVSWYQQTPGQGLQFLFEYFSETQRNKGNFPGRFSGRQFSNSRSEMNVSTLELGDSALYLCASSQTSGSSYNEQFFGPGTRLTVL.

CDR3 in amino acids: CASSLETGAHGYTF. The CDR3 region has the DNA TGTGCCAGCAGCTTAGAGACAGGGGCCCACGGCTACACCTTC. This chain uses TRBV7-9 with TRBJ1-2; the match to TRBD1 covers 8 bases. Trimming removed 1 base from V and 8 bases from J; junction bases left unmatched: 6. CDR1 is SEHNR, CDR2 FQNEAQ, per germline (reference sequence). CDR3 size: 14 residues.

The chain has TRBV7-2 and TRBJ1-5, with a tentative D call TRBD1 (6 bases). The V end lost 6 bases, the J end lost 7 bases, and 13 bases lay between the germline ends. This CDR3 has 13 amino acids. Germline V gives CDR1 SGHTA, CDR2 FQGNSA. The CDR3 spells CASSLQGLQPQHF. Here the CDR3 DNA reads TGTGCCAGCAGTCTACAGGGTTTACAGCCCCAGCATTTT.

This clone showed up just once. The chain couples TRBV28 to TRBJ2-1; TRBD1 aligns across 8 bases. The CDR3 length is 15 residues. CDR1 is MDHEN and CDR2 is SYDVKM in the germline V gene. J was trimmed by 3 bases and V by 6 bases; bases with no gene match: 7. CDR3 nucleotide sequence: TGTGCCAGCAGCACCCGGACAGGGAGCTACAATGAGCAGTTCTTC. This encodes CASSTRTGSYNEQFF.